This T cell receptor (beta chain) was observed in a study of tumor and adjacent non-tumor tissue in lung cancer. At the level of the study: Histology: 12 adenocarcinoma, a couple of squamous cell carcinoma, 1 small cell lung cancer. Study-level points and caveats: TCR diversity was significantly greater in tumor than normal lung tissue. In normal lung, the top 100 clones were significantly more dominant than in tumor. Shorter survival was associated with higher TCR diversity in tumors.

The library came from three nested PCR rounds adapted from ARM-PCR protocols. TCRdb reprocessed the multiplex PCR reads with MiXCR, giving one entry per CDR3 protein. The table shows around 100,000 distinct CDR3 sequences, with around three fifths occurring only once. RNA was extracted from bulk tissue without any cell sorting. More than 3 cm separated this lung sample from the edge of the tumor. This clonotype has only a few counts. What it binds is unknown. A read error may produce the germline difference seen at one junction end. The sequenced sample consisted of distant non-tumor lung tissue. The receptor comes from a man aged 25-45 years with non-small cell lung cancer.

The CDR3 protein is CSATINTQASF. The CDR3 DNA sequence: TGCAGCGCCACTATAAACACTCAAGCTTCCTTT. The chain recombines TRBV29-1 with TRBJ1-1, with D uncertain. CDR1 and CDR2 from the germline V gene are SQVTM and ANQGSEA. The CDR3 is made up of 11 amino acids.